A single sample gave rise to the 4 T cell receptor beta chains below, sequenced in a study of cytomegalovirus exposure and HLA in healthy donors (dated by TCRdb to 2016 to 2017). Library generation was performed with the immunoSEQ multiplex PCR assay. A mixture of 60 forward primers for TCR Vbeta segments and 13 reverse primers for TCR Jbeta segments was used in the multiplex PCR. The source is immuneACCESS, and TCRdb retained only in-frame sequences with V and J called. Part of the clones is not carried over; for the studies checked, unresolved V genes explain less than half of this, and the remainder is unexplained. This sample holds roughly 100,000 clones; less than 80% were observed only once. The ten largest clones add up to over 3% of the sample. The sample taken for sequencing was PBMCs. All receptors derive from a woman aged 40 to 55 in good health and CMV-seronegative.

This chain joins TRBV11-2 and TRBJ2-2; 13 bases map to TRBD2. Germline trimming cut 5 bases from V and 7 bases from J; bases unmatched to any gene: 16. Germline V gene sequence: CDR1 SGHAT, CDR2 FQNNGV. The CDR3 is 19 residues long. As DNA, the CDR3 is TGTGCCAGCAGCCTATATCCGGGGACTAGCGGGGTCACGAGCGGGGAGCTGTTTTTT. It translates to CASSLYPGTSGVTSGELFF.

The chain links TRBV23-1 to TRBJ1-2, with 7 nucleotides matching TRBD1. TRBV23-1 is assigned to the ORF class and has an uncertain function. This CDR3 region has 13 residues. V lost 9 bases to trimming and J lost 3 bases; unmatched junction nucleotides: 7. The CDR3 DNA follows: TGCGCCAGAACGTTCGACAGGGACTATGGCTACACCTTC. Its translation: CARTFDRDYGYTF.

The chain has TRBV19 and TRBJ2-7; TRBD1 might be the D (6 bases). V was shortened by 5 bases and J by 7 bases, with 24 bases between the two germline ends. This CDR3 is built from 16 residues. Germline CDR1 reads LNHDA; CDR2 reads SQIVND (reference sequence). Here the CDR3 reads CASSRLKTGRMNEQYF. The CDR3 nucleotides read TGTGCCAGTAGTCGATTAAAAACAGGGCGGATGAATGAGCAGTACTTC. The full variable domain, its missing parts supplied by reference TRBV19 and TRBJ2-7, is DGGITQSPKYLFRKEGQNVTLSCEQNLNHDAMYWYRQDPGQGLRLIYYSQIVNDFQKGDIAEGYSVSREKKESFPLTVTSAQKNPTAFYLCASSRLKTGRMNEQYFGPGTRLTVT.

In its sample, this clone was seen a few times. The chain links TRBV6-5 to TRBJ1-1, with 7 bases identical to TRBD1. V gave up 4 bases and J gave up 5 bases; unmatched junction bases: 7. CDR3 length equals 14 residues. Germline-derived CDR1 and CDR2 are MNHEY and SVGAGI. The CDR3, as DNA: TGTGCCAGCAGTTTAGGGGGCGTGTGGACTGAAGCTTTCTTT. As protein: CASSLGGVWTEAFF.